The clone carrying this T cell receptor (beta chain) was picked up many times. What it binds is not known. PBMCs numbering 2 million and stored at -80 C yielded the unsorted libraries. The authors made cDNA by 5'RACE with 10-nucleotide random UMIs. Via MiXCR, TCRdb re-called the 5' RACE reads, giving one row per CDR3 protein. The top ten clones hold around 5.5% of a sample with just over 95,000 distinct CDR3 sequences, 3.5% of them seen once. This specimen comes from a study of neurological immune-mediated disorders. Whole-study results and caveats: No expanded-clone CDR3 amino acid sequence recurred across subjects, suggesting private TCR-beta repertoires.

Sequenced sample: PBMCs. This TCR was recovered from a young woman with multiple sclerosis.

CDR3 region: CASSPTGAREETQYF. DNA for the CDR3: TGTGCCAGCAGCCCGACAGGGGCGAGGGAAGAGACCCAGTACTTC. This chain joins TRBV12-3 or TRBV12-4 and TRBJ2-5; 8 nucleotides line up with TRBD1. J gave up 3 bases and V 6 bases, and 9 bases lay outside the gene matches. CDR3 size: 15 residues.